Listed here are 15 T cell receptor beta chains from one sample, sequenced in a study of early T cells in non-severe SARS-CoV-2 infection (dated by TCRdb to the early 2020s). The library was made by 5' RACE. Sequenced on a NextSeq 500. Starting from the raw public reads, TCRdb applied fastp trimming at Q25, assembled clones with MiXCR and retained in-frame beta chains. For every CDR3 protein sequence, its rows merge into one entry that carries the most common genes and DNA. For this sample the table gives about 35,000 distinct CDR3 sequences, of which around 4% were detected only once. The ten largest make up 5.9% of the sample. Sequencing was done on a sample of whole blood. These receptors came from an adult who was a healthcare worker with PCR-confirmed SARS-CoV-2 infection or an uninfected control (not recorded which).

This clonotype was recorded at least ten times. The gene calls are TRBV7-8 and TRBJ2-5, with D hard to call. Trimming cost V 5 bases and J 1 base, with 8 bases left between them. Germline assignment: CDR1 SGHVS and CDR2 FQNEAQ. The CDR3 length is 13 residues. Here the CDR3 DNA reads TGTGCCAGCAGCAGTGTAGTCCAAGAGACCCAGTACTTC. The encoded protein is CASSSVVQETQYF.

This clonotype has a count of ten or more. The rearrangement links TRBV11-2 to TRBJ2-1, with no clear D. This CDR3 is 15 amino acids long. With 7 bases removed from V and 0 bases from J, the gap between germline ends came to 13 bases. Germline V CDR1 and CDR2: SGHAT, FQNNGV. Here the CDR3 reads CASTIGPDSYNEQFF. CDR3 in DNA: TGTGCCAGCACCATCGGACCTGACTCCTACAATGAGCAGTTCTTC.

At least ten counts were recorded for this clonotype. V gene TRBV28 combines with J gene TRBJ1-5; D unresolved. Trimming stripped 3 bases from V and 6 bases from J, with 15 bases between. The V gene's germline CDR1 is MDHEN and CDR2 SYDVKM. The CDR3 is 15 residues long. In DNA form, the CDR3 reads TGTGCCAGCAGTTTTTTTTCGGGTCTGCTTCAGCCCCAGCATTTT. It specifies CASSFFSGLLQPQHF.

This clonotype occurred many times. This chain connects TRBV19 to TRBJ2-7; 9 bases align to TRBD1. The CDR3 has 16 residues. V lost 3 bases and J lost 5; bases outside the gene matches: 11. Germline V gives CDR1 LNHDA, CDR2 SQIVND (reference sequence). CDR3 amino acids: CASSIYPGQGINEQYF. The CDR3 nucleotides are TGTGCCAGTAGTATTTACCCGGGACAGGGTATCAACGAGCAGTACTTC.

This clonotype was seen ten or more times. The chain links TRBV18 to TRBJ2-1; D is perhaps TRBD1 (6 bases). Deletions cut 6 bases from V and 6 bases from J, with 12 bases between. CDR3 length equals 13 residues. Germline V gene sequence: CDR1 KGHSH, CDR2 LQKENI. Here the CDR3 reads CASSNREGNEQFF. The CDR3 DNA sequence: TGTGCCAGCTCTAACAGGGAAGGCAATGAGCAGTTCTTC.

In this sample, this clonotype turned up many times. This chain joins TRBV11-2 and TRBJ2-7; no clear D gene. This CDR3 is built from 16 residues. Germline values: CDR1 SGHAT, CDR2 FQNNGV. V lost 0 bases to trimming and J lost 2 bases, with 14 bases between them. CDR3 protein: CASSLESYYSTYEQYF. DNA for the CDR3: TGTGCCAGCAGCTTAGAGAGCTATTACAGCACCTACGAGCAGTACTTC.

This clonotype is medium-sized by share. The chain is built from TRBV27 and TRBJ2-7; the D gene is possibly TRBD2 (5 bases). V gave up 0 bases and J gave up 3 bases, with 9 bases separating them. Germline CDR1 is MNHEY and CDR2 is SMNVEV (reference sequence). This CDR3 is built from 14 residues. The DNA for the CDR3 is TGTGCCAGCAGTTTATCGGAGGTCGGCTACGAGCAGTACTTC. The encoded protein is CASSLSEVGYEQYF.

The table lists this clonotype with many counts. The rearrangement links TRBV12-3 or TRBV12-4 to TRBJ2-2, with TRBD1 matching 7 bases. The V and J ends lost 6 bases and 2 bases, in that order; junction bases with no gene match: 9. The CDR3 sequence is 16 residues long. This CDR3 reads CASSLTGDPNTGELFF. CDR3 bases: TGTGCCAGCAGCCTAACAGGGGACCCTAACACCGGGGAGCTGTTTTTT.

Only a few counts were recorded for this clonotype. This chain uses TRBV12-3 or TRBV12-4 with TRBJ2-7; D remains ambiguous. The V gene lost 3 bases and the J gene lost 0 bases, with 6 bases spanning the gap. There are 13 residues in the CDR3. CDR3 DNA: TGTGCCAGCAGTTTCGGTAGCTCCTACGAGCAGTACTTC. It yields the protein CASSFGSSYEQYF.

This clonotype came up many times. The chain recombines TRBV6-6 with TRBJ1-4; D is unclear. The CDR3 consists of 15 residues. The germline V gene encodes CDR1 MNHNY and CDR2 SVGAGI (reference sequence). The V end was cut by 2 bases, the J end by 8 bases, with 15 bases between. Written as DNA, the CDR3 is TGTGCCAGCAGTTACCAGCCAAACAGTGAAGAAAAACTGTTTTTT. The encoded protein is CASSYQPNSEEKLFF.

The table lists this clonotype with many counts. The rearrangement uses TRBV3-1 and TRBJ2-3, with no clear D. CDR1 and CDR2 (germline): LGHDT, YNNKEL (reference sequence). V dropped 1 base and J dropped 5 bases, with 4 bases sitting between them. The CDR3 covers 12 residues. CDR3 DNA sequence: TGTGCCAGCAGCCAAGTCGAAGATACGCAGTATTTT. Its translation is CASSQVEDTQYF.

This clonotype was detected many times. The genes are TRBV18 and TRBJ2-1; 15 bases line up with TRBD2. The CDR3 covers 20 residues. Germline V gene sequence: CDR1 KGHSH, CDR2 LQKENI. J was trimmed by 3 bases and V by 2 bases; bases with no gene match: 11. The CDR3, as DNA: TGTGCCAGCTCACCATTAGGACTAGCGGGAGGGCCGTCCCACTACAATGAGCAGTTCTTC. Translation: CASSPLGLAGGPSHYNEQFF.

This clonotype was counted ten times or more. The chain couples TRBV7-9 to TRBJ2-3, with 8 positions matching TRBD2. Germline V gives CDR1 SEHNR, CDR2 FQNEAQ (reference sequence). This CDR3 region has 15 residues. Germline trimming cut 6 bases from V and 2 bases from J; bases unmatched to any gene: 7. The CDR3 region is CASSTSGGLTDTQYF. CDR3 nucleotides: TGTGCCAGCAGTACGAGCGGGGGCCTCACAGATACGCAGTATTTT.

This clonotype came up many times. This sequence joins TRBV5-4 and TRBJ2-3, with TRBD1 matching over 7 bases. The CDR3 sequence is 15 residues long. J was trimmed by 3 bases and V by 3 bases; bases with no gene match: 7. CDR1 and CDR2 (germline): SGHNT, YYREEE (reference sequence). In DNA, the CDR3 is TGTGCCAGCAGCTCCCTCCAGGGGGTGACAGATACGCAGTATTTT. Its protein product is CASSSLQGVTDTQYF.

This clonotype has ten or more counts. For the CDR3, the DNA is TGTGCCAGCAGCCAAGTAGGGAATGAGCAGTTCTTC. This sequence encodes CASSQVGNEQFF. The gene calls are TRBV3-1 and TRBJ2-1; D call uncertain. The ends were cut back, 1 base at V and 7 bases at J, with 5 bases in the middle. CDR1 and CDR2 (germline): LGHDT, YNNKEL (reference sequence). The CDR3 length is 12 residues.